This T cell receptor (beta chain) was recorded in a study of shared clonotypes between healthy human individuals. Profiled with immunoSEQ multiplex PCR; TCRdb holds only in-frame clones, not every one. The repertoire holds some 580,000 clones, with less than 98% as singletons. Notes on the study in general: Compared with clonotypes that all four donors shared, non-shared clonotypes had lower generation probabilities.

About this clone: The antigen is undetermined.

The CDR3 sequence is 10 residues long. CDR1 is SQVTM and CDR2 is ANQGSEA in the germline V gene. The V gene lost 4 bases and the J gene lost 4 bases, with 5 bases spanning the gap. This receptor was obtained from a woman under 40 in good health. Sequenced sample: naive CD4+ T cells sorted from blood. The subset here: CD45RA+ positively selected. V and J are TRBV29-1 and TRBJ2-7; TRBD1 might be the D (5 bases). CDR3 loop: CSVGQYEQYF. CDR3 nucleotide sequence: TGCAGCGTTGGACAGTACGAGCAGTACTTC.